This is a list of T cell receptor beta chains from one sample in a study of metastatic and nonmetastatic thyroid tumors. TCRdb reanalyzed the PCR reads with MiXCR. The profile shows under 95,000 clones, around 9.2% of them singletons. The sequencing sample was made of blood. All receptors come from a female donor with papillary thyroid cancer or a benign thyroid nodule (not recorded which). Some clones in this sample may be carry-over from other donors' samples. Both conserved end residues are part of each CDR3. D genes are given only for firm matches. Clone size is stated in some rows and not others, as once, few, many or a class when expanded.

cdr3_aa: CASSAQPSGGPPQYF
cdr3_nt: TGTGCCAGCAGTGCACAACCTAGCGGGGGCCCCCCCCAGTACTTC
clone_size: many
v_call: TRBV12-3/TRBV12-4
d_call: TRBD2
j_call: TRBJ2-5

cdr3_aa: CASSIGGGGQDTQYF
cdr3_nt: TGTGCCAGTAGTATAGGCGGGGGGGGACAAGATACGCAGTATTTT
clone_size: many
v_call: TRBV19
d_call: TRBD2
j_call: TRBJ2-3

cdr3_aa: CASSLSGGSGELFF
cdr3_nt: TGTGCCAGCAGCTTATCCGGGGGGTCCGGGGAGCTGTTTTTT
clone_size: many
v_call: TRBV7-3
d_call: TRBD2
j_call: TRBJ2-2

cdr3_aa: CASSLGTSGGPNF
cdr3_nt: TGTGCCAGCAGCTTAGGGACTAGCGGGGGGCCAAACTTC
clone_size: many
v_call: TRBV7-9
d_call: TRBD2
j_call: TRBJ2-7

cdr3_aa: CASSLRTSGGNEQFF
cdr3_nt: TGTGCCAGCAGCTTAAGGACTAGCGGGGGAAATGAGCAGTTCTTC
clone_size: .
v_call: TRBV7-6
d_call: TRBD2
j_call: TRBJ2-1

cdr3_aa: CASRMGQNNSPLHF
cdr3_nt: TGTGCCAGCAGAATGGGGCAGAATAATTCACCCCTCCACTTT
clone_size: many
v_call: TRBV6-1
d_call: .
j_call: TRBJ1-6

cdr3_aa: CASSQSGNSYEQYF
cdr3_nt: TGCGCCAGCAGCCAATCCGGGAACTCCTACGAGCAGTACTTC
clone_size: few
v_call: TRBV4-1
d_call: .
j_call: TRBJ2-7

cdr3_aa: CASSGGGQRGYTF
cdr3_nt: TGTGCCAGCAGCGGGGGAGGACAGCGTGGCTACACCTTC
clone_size: many
v_call: TRBV9
d_call: .
j_call: TRBJ1-2

cdr3_aa: CSASRGQGKNTEAFF
cdr3_nt: TGCAGTGCTAGCAGGGGGCAGGGGAAGAACACTGAAGCTTTCTTT
clone_size: many
v_call: TRBV20-1
d_call: TRBD1
j_call: TRBJ1-1

cdr3_aa: CASSAGVHYGYTF
cdr3_nt: TGCGCCAGCAGTGCAGGGGTTCACTATGGCTACACCTTC
clone_size: many
v_call: TRBV10-2
d_call: .
j_call: TRBJ1-2

cdr3_aa: CASSRDRGEKLFF
cdr3_nt: TGTGCCAGCAGCCGGGACAGGGGAGAAAAACTGTTTTTT
clone_size: many
v_call: TRBV11-2
d_call: TRBD1
j_call: TRBJ1-4

cdr3_aa: CASSQTGGEGQPQHF
cdr3_nt: TGTGCCAGCAGCCAGACAGGGGGCGAGGGACAGCCCCAGCATTTT
clone_size: many
v_call: TRBV5-5
d_call: TRBD1
j_call: TRBJ1-5

cdr3_aa: CASKEQETQYF
cdr3_nt: TGTGCCAGCAAAGAACAAGAGACCCAGTACTTC
clone_size: many
v_call: TRBV27
d_call: .
j_call: TRBJ2-5

cdr3_aa: CASSPSGGAATQYF
cdr3_nt: TGTGCCAGCAGTCCTAGCGGGGGGGCTGCTACGCAGTATTTT
clone_size: many
v_call: TRBV7-6
d_call: TRBD2
j_call: TRBJ2-3

cdr3_aa: CASVNRVEQYF
cdr3_nt: TGTGCCAGCGTTAACAGGGTCGAGCAGTACTTC
clone_size: many
v_call: TRBV2
d_call: .
j_call: TRBJ2-7

cdr3_aa: CASNSGTDTQYF
cdr3_nt: TGTGCCAGCAATAGCGGCACAGATACGCAGTATTTT
clone_size: many
v_call: TRBV2
d_call: .
j_call: TRBJ2-3

cdr3_aa: CASTPKGFTEAFF
cdr3_nt: TGTGCCAGCACACCCAAGGGATTCACTGAAGCTTTCTTT
clone_size: many
v_call: TRBV2
d_call: .
j_call: TRBJ1-1

cdr3_aa: CAWSPTGGATQYF
cdr3_nt: TGTGCCTGGAGTCCCACAGGGGGTGCGACCCAGTACTTC
clone_size: few
v_call: TRBV30
d_call: TRBD1
j_call: TRBJ2-5

cdr3_aa: CASSPRDSNQPQHF
cdr3_nt: TGTGCCAGCTCACCAAGGGACAGCAATCAGCCCCAGCATTTT
clone_size: many
v_call: TRBV18
d_call: .
j_call: TRBJ1-5

cdr3_aa: CASRPSRAGPTYEQYF
cdr3_nt: TGTGCCAGCAGACCCTCACGAGCGGGGCCCACCTACGAGCAGTACTTC
clone_size: many
v_call: TRBV6-1
d_call: TRBD2
j_call: TRBJ2-7

cdr3_aa: CASSQVGQPQHF
cdr3_nt: TGCGCCAGCAGCCAAGTTGGTCAACCCCAGCATTTT
clone_size: many
v_call: TRBV4-1
d_call: .
j_call: TRBJ1-5

cdr3_aa: CASSLDRAGPYEQYF
cdr3_nt: TGTGCCAGCAGCTTAGATCGTGCAGGACCTTACGAGCAGTACTTC
clone_size: many
v_call: TRBV11-2
d_call: .
j_call: TRBJ2-7

cdr3_aa: CASSQDRGGDGYTF
cdr3_nt: TGTGCCAGCAGCCAAGATAGGGGGGGGGATGGCTACACCTTC
clone_size: many
v_call: TRBV3-1
d_call: .
j_call: TRBJ1-2

cdr3_aa: CASSVQTGSNTEAFF
cdr3_nt: TGTGCCAGCAGTGTCCAGACAGGGTCAAACACTGAAGCTTTCTTT
clone_size: many
v_call: TRBV6-1
d_call: TRBD1
j_call: TRBJ1-1

cdr3_aa: CASTHRGSQPQHF
cdr3_nt: TGTGCCAGCACCCACAGGGGGAGCCAGCCCCAGCATTTT
clone_size: many
v_call: TRBV6-1
d_call: TRBD1
j_call: TRBJ1-5

cdr3_aa: CASHPGTLTTYEQYF
cdr3_nt: TGTGCCTCCCACCCTGGGACACTTACAACCTACGAGCAGTACTTC
clone_size: .
v_call: TRBV28
d_call: .
j_call: TRBJ2-7

cdr3_aa: CASSFRGGNTEAFF
cdr3_nt: TGTGCCAGCAGTTTTAGGGGGGGGAACACTGAAGCTTTCTTT
clone_size: many
v_call: TRBV28
d_call: .
j_call: TRBJ1-1

cdr3_aa: CASRPLTSGGGASTDTQYF
cdr3_nt: TGTGCCAGCAGACCCCTGACTAGCGGGGGAGGTGCTAGCACAGATACGCAGTATTTT
clone_size: many
v_call: TRBV28
d_call: TRBD2
j_call: TRBJ2-3

cdr3_aa: CASSRGGIETQYF
cdr3_nt: TGTGCCAGCAGTCGGGGGGGCATTGAGACCCAGTACTTC
clone_size: many
v_call: TRBV25-1
d_call: TRBD2
j_call: TRBJ2-5

cdr3_aa: CASTVGAGRGYTF
cdr3_nt: TGTGCCAGCACCGTAGGGGCAGGGAGGGGCTACACCTTC
clone_size: .
v_call: TRBV6-1
d_call: .
j_call: TRBJ1-2

cdr3_aa: CASSVGNTEAFF
cdr3_nt: TGTGCCAGCAGTGTCGGGAACACTGAAGCTTTCTTT
clone_size: many
v_call: TRBV2
d_call: .
j_call: TRBJ1-1

cdr3_aa: CATSSGGGETQYF
cdr3_nt: TGTGCCACGAGCTCAGGGGGGGGAGAGACCCAGTACTTC
clone_size: many
v_call: TRBV15
d_call: .
j_call: TRBJ2-5

cdr3_aa: CASSLKAGLNYGYTF
cdr3_nt: TGTGCCAGCAGTTTGAAGGCGGGACTGAACTATGGCTACACCTTC
clone_size: many
v_call: TRBV12-3/TRBV12-4
d_call: .
j_call: TRBJ1-2

cdr3_aa: CASSRQGANEQFF
cdr3_nt: TGCGCCAGCAGCCGTCAGGGGGCGAATGAGCAGTTCTTC
clone_size: few
v_call: TRBV4-1
d_call: TRBD1
j_call: TRBJ2-1

cdr3_aa: CASSELAGATSYEQYF
cdr3_nt: TGCGCCAGCAGCGAACTAGCGGGGGCCACCTCCTACGAGCAGTACTTC
clone_size: many
v_call: TRBV10-1
d_call: TRBD2
j_call: TRBJ2-7

cdr3_aa: CASSRGQGGLNTEAFF
cdr3_nt: TGTGCCAGCAGTCGAGGACAGGGGGGACTGAACACTGAAGCTTTCTTT
clone_size: .
v_call: TRBV3-1
d_call: TRBD1
j_call: TRBJ1-1

cdr3_aa: CASSFKGRGNTIYF
cdr3_nt: TGTGCCAGCAGTTTTAAGGGGAGAGGAAACACCATATATTTT
clone_size: many
v_call: TRBV12-3/TRBV12-4
d_call: .
j_call: TRBJ1-3

cdr3_aa: CASSLGVYGYTF
cdr3_nt: TGTGCCAGCAGTTTGGGAGTCTATGGCTACACCTTC
clone_size: many
v_call: TRBV28
d_call: .
j_call: TRBJ1-2

cdr3_aa: CASSPGPLYEQYF
cdr3_nt: TGTGCCAGCAGCCCAGGTCCCCTGTACGAGCAGTACTTC
clone_size: many
v_call: TRBV7-3
d_call: .
j_call: TRBJ2-7

cdr3_aa: CASSRTVAYEQYF
cdr3_nt: TGTGCCAGCAGCCGGACAGTAGCCTACGAGCAGTACTTC
clone_size: many
v_call: TRBV27
d_call: .
j_call: TRBJ2-7

cdr3_aa: CASSYLSAGNTIYF
cdr3_nt: TGTGCCAGCAGTTATCTTAGCGCAGGAAACACCATATATTTT
clone_size: many
v_call: TRBV6-5
d_call: .
j_call: TRBJ1-3

cdr3_aa: CASSYRGRDSPLHF
cdr3_nt: TGTGCCAGCAGTTATAGGGGGAGAGATTCACCCCTCCACTTT
clone_size: .
v_call: TRBV6-5
d_call: .
j_call: TRBJ1-6

cdr3_aa: CASSLDRDVNGELFF
cdr3_nt: TGCGCCAGCAGCTTGGACAGGGACGTAAACGGGGAGCTGTTTTTT
clone_size: many
v_call: TRBV5-1
d_call: .
j_call: TRBJ2-2

cdr3_aa: CASSFRQGEENEQFF
cdr3_nt: TGTGCCAGCAGCTTTCGACAGGGGGAAGAGAATGAGCAGTTCTTC
clone_size: many
v_call: TRBV9
d_call: TRBD1
j_call: TRBJ2-1

cdr3_aa: CASSLSSGSGANVLTF
cdr3_nt: TGTGCCAGCAGTTTATCCTCGGGCTCTGGGGCCAACGTCCTGACTTTC
clone_size: few
v_call: TRBV27
d_call: .
j_call: TRBJ2-6

cdr3_aa: CASSLALYLGAQYF
cdr3_nt: TGTGCCAGCAGCTTAGCTCTATACCTCGGGGCCCAGTACTTC
clone_size: many
v_call: TRBV7-9
d_call: .
j_call: TRBJ2-5

cdr3_aa: CAAGQGGTGELFF
cdr3_nt: TGTGCCGCGGGACAGGGGGGCACCGGGGAGCTGTTTTTT
clone_size: few
v_call: TRBV10-3
d_call: TRBD1
j_call: TRBJ2-2

cdr3_aa: CASSQTGTGIDTQYF
cdr3_nt: TGTGCCAGCAGCCAAACCGGGACAGGGATCGATACGCAGTATTTT
clone_size: many
v_call: TRBV3-1
d_call: TRBD1
j_call: TRBJ2-3

cdr3_aa: CASRAGRAGEQYF
cdr3_nt: TGTGCCAGTAGGGCAGGGAGGGCGGGTGAGCAGTACTTC
clone_size: .
v_call: TRBV19
d_call: TRBD2
j_call: TRBJ2-7

cdr3_aa: CASSYGGLAKNIQYF
cdr3_nt: TGTGCCAGCAGTTACGGGGGACTAGCCAAAAACATTCAGTACTTC
clone_size: many
v_call: TRBV6-5
d_call: .
j_call: TRBJ2-4

cdr3_aa: CASSPDMGQGDYGYTF
cdr3_nt: TGTGCCAGCTCACCAGACATGGGGCAGGGGGACTATGGCTACACCTTC
clone_size: many
v_call: TRBV18
d_call: TRBD1
j_call: TRBJ1-2

cdr3_aa: CASSIGGSGGELFF
cdr3_nt: TGTGCCAGTAGTATTGGAGGGTCTGGCGGGGAGCTGTTTTTT
clone_size: .
v_call: TRBV19
d_call: .
j_call: TRBJ2-2

cdr3_aa: CASSVWGEGLSGANVLTF
cdr3_nt: TGTGCCAGCAGCGTATGGGGCGAGGGCCTCTCTGGGGCCAACGTCCTGACTTTC
clone_size: many
v_call: TRBV9
d_call: .
j_call: TRBJ2-6

cdr3_aa: CASRQTGGTDTQYF
cdr3_nt: TGTGCCAGCAGACAGACAGGGGGGACAGATACGCAGTATTTT
clone_size: many
v_call: TRBV7-9
d_call: TRBD1
j_call: TRBJ2-3

cdr3_aa: CASSVDSYTEAFF
cdr3_nt: TGTGCCAGCAGCGTGGACAGTTACACTGAAGCTTTCTTT
clone_size: many
v_call: TRBV7-2
d_call: .
j_call: TRBJ1-1

cdr3_aa: CASRKDRADLSGNTIYF
cdr3_nt: TGTGCCAGCAGGAAGGACAGGGCGGATCTCTCTGGAAACACCATATATTTT
clone_size: few
v_call: TRBV6-1
d_call: TRBD1
j_call: TRBJ1-3

cdr3_aa: CAAAGGWIDNQPQHF
cdr3_nt: TGTGCCGCAGCGGGGGGGTGGATTGACAATCAGCCCCAGCATTTT
clone_size: many
v_call: TRBV6-1
d_call: .
j_call: TRBJ1-5

cdr3_aa: CAWSDPSGGDYNEQFF
cdr3_nt: TGTGCCTGGAGTGACCCCTCAGGGGGGGATTACAATGAGCAGTTCTTC
clone_size: many
v_call: TRBV30
d_call: .
j_call: TRBJ2-1

cdr3_aa: CASSLGQVTNEQFF
cdr3_nt: TGCGCCAGCAGCTTGGGACAGGTCACCAATGAGCAGTTCTTC
clone_size: .
v_call: TRBV5-1
d_call: .
j_call: TRBJ2-1

cdr3_aa: CASSQDLRGDYGYTF
cdr3_nt: TGTGCCAGCAGCCAAGATTTAAGGGGAGACTATGGCTACACCTTC
clone_size: many
v_call: TRBV3-1
d_call: .
j_call: TRBJ1-2